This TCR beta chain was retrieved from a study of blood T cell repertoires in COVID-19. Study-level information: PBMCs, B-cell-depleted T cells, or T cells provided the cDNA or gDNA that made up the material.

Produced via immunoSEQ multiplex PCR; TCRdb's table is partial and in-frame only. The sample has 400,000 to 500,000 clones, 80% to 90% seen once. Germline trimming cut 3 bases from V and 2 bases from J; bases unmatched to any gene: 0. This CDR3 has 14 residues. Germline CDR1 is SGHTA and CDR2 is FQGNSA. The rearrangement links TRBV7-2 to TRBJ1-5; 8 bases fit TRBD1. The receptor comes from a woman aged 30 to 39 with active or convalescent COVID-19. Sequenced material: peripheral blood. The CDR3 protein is CASSLDRGNQPQHF. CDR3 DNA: TGTGCCAGCAGCTTGGACAGGGGCAATCAGCCCCAGCATTTT.